This T cell receptor beta chain was captured by sequencing in a study of PD-1 blockade in classical Hodgkin lymphoma. Relapses following autologous stem cell transplantation were seen in all patients, with brentuximab vedotin exposure varying. Profiled with immunoSEQ multiplex PCR; TCRdb holds only in-frame clones, not every one. The repertoire has roughly 31,000 clones, over 70% of them found once; the top ten carry 4%. The CDR3 loop spans 18 amino acids. The specimen was peripheral blood mononuclear cells (PBMCs), collected before the second cycle of nivolumab. The source of this sequence is a human donor with classical Hodgkin lymphoma. The chain is built from TRBV12-1 and TRBJ2-3. TRBV12-1 is tagged as a pseudogene. CDR3 residues: CASSLNRDRRLNTDTQYF. The CDR3 DNA reads as TGTGCCAGCAGCTTAAATCGGGACCGACGACTAAACACAGATACGCAGTATTTT.